Each of the 13 T cell receptor beta chains below was sequenced from the same sample in a study of T cell changes during pregnancy in multiple sclerosis. Assay: immunoSEQ multiplex PCR; the TCRdb copy retains only in-frame clones and omits some. The sample lists about 77,000 clones; about nine tenths were seen once. The source material was peripheral blood, sampled before pregnancy. The origin of the receptors is a female donor with multiple sclerosis, enrolled in a pregnancy study.

The chain has TRBV2 and TRBJ1-2, with TRBD1 matching over 9 bases. There are 16 residues in the CDR3. V lost 7 bases, J lost 4 bases, and 13 bases stayed unmatched. CDR1 SNHLY and CDR2 FYNNEI come from the germline V gene. CDR3: CASIGFTGGSSYGYTF. CDR3 DNA sequence: TGTGCCAGCATAGGATTTACAGGGGGCTCGTCCTATGGCTACACCTTC. Looking up the rest from reference TRBV2 and TRBJ1-2 gives the full variable domain: EPEVTQTPSHQVTQMGQEVILRCVPISNHLYFYWYRQILGQKVEFLVSFYNNEISEKSEIFDDQFSVERPDGSNFTLKIRSTKLEDSAMYFCASIGFTGGSSYGYTFGSGTRLTVV.

The chain combines TRBV10-1 with TRBJ2-3, with 8 bases identical to TRBD1. In germline, CDR1 is WNHNN, CDR2 SYGVQD (reference sequence). This CDR3 is 13 amino acids long. Losses at the gene ends were 5 bases for V and 4 bases for J; bases not matched to a gene: 2. This CDR3 is CASSPGGADTQYF. As DNA, the CDR3 is TGCGCCAGCAGTCCAGGGGGCGCAGATACGCAGTATTTT.

The J gene is TRBJ1-1, the V gene TRBV7-9, with 10 bases fitting TRBD1. The CDR3 is made up of 16 amino acids. Germline lookup yields CDR1 SEHNR and CDR2 FQNEAQ (reference sequence). Trimming cost V 1 base and J 3 bases; bases outside gene matches: 5. The CDR3 region is CASSLGAGTGDTEAFF. The CDR3 DNA sequence: TGTGCCAGCAGCTTAGGGGCCGGGACAGGGGACACTGAAGCTTTCTTT.

The V call is TRBV4-3, the J call TRBJ2-3; 7 nucleotides align to TRBD1. Trimming at V came to 4 bases and at J to 2 bases, leaving 6 bases not matched to a gene. The CDR3 has 15 residues. In germline, CDR1 is LGHNA, CDR2 YSLEER. The CDR3 region is CASSRQGSLTDTQYF. The DNA of the CDR3 is TGCGCCAGCAGCCGACAGGGATCCCTCACAGATACGCAGTATTTT.

This chain joins TRBV7-2 and TRBJ1-5, with 9 bases matching TRBD1. Germline V gene data show CDR1 as SGHTA and CDR2 as FQGNSA. Germline trimming cut 1 base from V and 5 bases from J; bases unmatched to any gene: 3. The CDR3 length is 15 residues. Here the CDR3 reads CASSLGQGGDQPQHF. The CDR3 DNA is TGTGCCAGCAGCTTAGGACAGGGGGGGGATCAGCCCCAGCATTTT.

The genes are TRBV7-2 and TRBJ1-2; TRBD1 agrees at 8 bases. J gave up 3 bases and V 0 bases, and 6 bases lay outside the gene matches. CDR3 size: 16 residues. The germline gives CDR1 SGHTA, CDR2 FQGNSA. CDR3 sequence (DNA): TGTGCCAGCAGCTTAGCCAACTCAGGGGGCTACTATGGCTACACCTTC. Translated, it gives CASSLANSGGYYGYTF.

The V and J genes are TRBV13 and TRBJ1-1; TRBD1 matches at 8 bases. Germline CDR1 PRHDT, CDR2 FYEKMQ (reference sequence). The trim removed 5 bases at V and 1 base at J, leaving 6 bases unmatched. The CDR3 sequence is 15 residues long. CDR3 region: CASSPQGAGNTEAFF. CDR3 DNA sequence: TGTGCCAGCAGCCCCCAGGGGGCGGGGAACACTGAAGCTTTCTTT.

The chain carries TRBV2 and TRBJ2-7, with D perhaps TRBD1 (6 bases). The CDR3 spans 14 residues. The V gene's germline CDR1 is SNHLY and CDR2 FYNNEI. The V and J ends lost 5 bases and 3 bases respectively, with 14 bases between them. CDR3 residues: CASSYSTGIYEQYF. The DNA for the CDR3 is TGTGCCAGCAGTTATTCCACAGGGATCTACGAGCAGTACTTC.

The J gene is TRBJ1-1, the V gene TRBV29-1, with a weak D call TRBD1 (5 bases). This CDR3 is built from 13 residues. The V gene's germline CDR1 is SQVTM and CDR2 ANQGSEA. Trimming cost V 7 bases and J 4 bases, with 16 bases left between them. This CDR3 reads CSAGGGRSTEAFF. CDR3 DNA: TGCAGCGCCGGGGGTGGGCGGAGCACTGAAGCTTTCTTT.

This sequence joins TRBV7-2 and TRBJ2-7; 10 bases agree with TRBD2. CDR1 and CDR2 (germline): SGHTA, FQGNSA. With 0 bases clipped from V and 0 bases from J, the junction kept 5 bases outside the gene matches. The CDR3 is 17 amino acids. The CDR3 nucleotides are TGTGCCAGCAGCTTAGCCCGACTAGCGGGCTACTCCTACGAGCAGTACTTC. This encodes CASSLARLAGYSYEQYF.

V and J are TRBV27 and TRBJ1-4; 8 bases align to TRBD1. J lost 5 bases, V lost 6 bases, and 5 bases had no gene match. The CDR3 sequence is 14 residues long. The germline V gene encodes CDR1 MNHEY and CDR2 SMNVEV (reference sequence). The CDR3 here is CASRVTGGNEKLFF. DNA of the CDR3: TGTGCCAGCAGGGTAACAGGGGGAAATGAAAAACTGTTTTTT. The full variable domain, completed using reference TRBV27 and TRBJ1-4, is EAQVTQNPRYLITVTGKKLTVTCSQNMNHEYMSWYRQDPGLGLRQIYYSMNVEVTDKGDVPEGYKVSRKEKRNFPLILESPSPNQTSLYFCASRVTGGNEKLFFGSGTQLSVL.

The genes are TRBV6-5 and TRBJ1-2, with TRBD1 identical over 7 bases. V was clipped by 2 bases and J by 1 base; unmatched bases: 1. From germline, CDR1 is MNHEY and CDR2 SVGAGI. CDR3 length: 14 residues. The CDR3 sequence: CASSYRQGNYGYTF. The CDR3 nucleotides are TGTGCCAGCAGTTACCGACAGGGTAACTATGGCTACACCTTC.

The chain links TRBV10-1 to TRBJ1-5, with 10 nucleotides matching TRBD1. CDR3 length equals 15 residues. The ends lost 8 bases at V and 5 bases at J; junction bases unmatched: 9. Germline assignment: CDR1 WNHNN and CDR2 SYGVQD (reference sequence). As DNA, the CDR3 is TGCGCCAGCGGTAACGACAGGGGGCGCGATCAGCCCCAGCATTTT. Translated, it gives CASGNDRGRDQPQHF.